These T cell receptor beta chains were read from a single sample in a study of blood T cell repertoires in COVID-19. TCRdb's copy holds only in-frame clones and misses some; the assay was immunoSEQ multiplex PCR. This sample has 68,000 or so clones; 90% occur once, and the top ten carry more than 0.4%. Sequenced: peripheral blood. The receptors were sampled from a man in his fifties or sixties with COVID-19, enrolled during active disease. The CDR3 runs from the conserved cysteine through the conserved F or W.

J,V,CDR3
TRBJ1-2,TRBV5-1,CASSLKDGGYGYTF
TRBJ1-5,TRBV5-4,CASSSGGRNQPQHF
TRBJ1-2,TRBV5-5,CASSTWGQGGYTF
TRBJ2-1,TRBV9,CASSRSSYNEQFF
TRBJ2-7,TRBV7-8,CASSLGLAGSDSYEQYF
TRBJ2-7,TRBV29-1,CSVEETGVSYEQYF
TRBJ1-4,TRBV27,CASSFGPRGHEKLFF
TRBJ1-5,TRBV6-5,CASSLQGAQPQHF
TRBJ1-2,TRBV2,CASSETPGQGDGYTF
TRBJ2-7,TRBV24-1,CATSESPSGSYEQYF
TRBJ1-1,TRBV7-9,CASSSSDRGYTEAFF
TRBJ2-7,TRBV3-1/TRBV3-2,CASSGGQGAYEQYF
TRBJ2-4,TRBV5-1,CASSLATAKNIQYF
TRBJ2-7,TRBV5-4,CASSSGGSVTSYEQYF
TRBJ1-5,TRBV2,CASSDTGPSNQPQHF
TRBJ2-3,TRBV9,CASTRSGGSTDTQYF
TRBJ2-1,TRBV7-8,CASSLLGGRIDNEQFF
TRBJ2-1,TRBV9,CASSERGTAYNEQFF
TRBJ2-2,TRBV2,CASSEGGPGKGELFF
TRBJ1-1,TRBV5-1,CASSRTGVNTEAFF
TRBJ1-1,TRBV29-1,CSVVRGGGDTEAFF
TRBJ2-3,TRBV3-1/TRBV3-2,CASSQLNTDTQYF
TRBJ2-3,TRBV13,CASSPRQGPDTQYF
TRBJ1-2,TRBV18,CASSPREAFYGYTF
TRBJ1-1,TRBV2,CASGLWRNTEAFF
TRBJ2-1,TRBV10-3,CATDSEGQSYNEQFF
TRBJ2-3,TRBV24-1,CATSGYSGASTDTQYF
TRBJ1-5,TRBV11-2,CASSLSRVGGSNQPQHF
TRBJ2-1,TRBV30,CASGLGADEQFF
TRBJ1-5,TRBV29-1,CSVGGQGAGQPQHF
TRBJ2-2,TRBV2,CASSEVQGAVGELFF
TRBJ2-5,TRBV29-1,CSVEAWTGGETQYF
TRBJ2-5,TRBV5-1,CASSILGQLIQETQYF
TRBJ1-2,TRBV7-9,CASSLVRNYGYTF
TRBJ2-1,TRBV28,CASSFRVSYNEQFF
TRBJ1-2,TRBV4-3,CASSQGDRGIYGYTF
TRBJ2-7,TRBV6-6,CASRRRGSEQYF
TRBJ2-7,TRBV28,CASSRDRGYEQYF
TRBJ2-3,TRBV12-3/TRBV12-4,CASSLSRGDTQYF
TRBJ2-7,TRBV24-1,CATSDTVRDEQYF
TRBJ1-5,TRBV28,CASSLGGSNQPQHF
TRBJ1-4,TRBV7-9,CASSLGTTGEEKLFF
TRBJ2-1,TRBV19,CASSIGGQGFNEQFF
TRBJ1-6,TRBV6-5,CASSYVNSPLHF
TRBJ1-5,TRBV19,CASRQGQPQHF
TRBJ2-3,TRBV5-1,CASSLRRRGADTQYF
TRBJ2-3,TRBV9,CASSVPLASSTDTQYF
TRBJ1-1,TRBV3-1/TRBV3-2,CASSPETGTGEAFF
TRBJ2-2,TRBV14,CASSLGTSGRRTNTGELFF
TRBJ1-5,TRBV4-1,CASSQVWDTGGQPQHF
TRBJ2-2,TRBV7-6,CASSPSPFRAGGHTGELFF
TRBJ2-3,TRBV28,CASSLIRADTQYF
TRBJ1-1,TRBV6-6,CASRTGDTEAFF
TRBJ2-5,TRBV28,CASSRSSAEETQYF
TRBJ1-2,TRBV3-1/TRBV3-2,CASSQQGIYGYTF